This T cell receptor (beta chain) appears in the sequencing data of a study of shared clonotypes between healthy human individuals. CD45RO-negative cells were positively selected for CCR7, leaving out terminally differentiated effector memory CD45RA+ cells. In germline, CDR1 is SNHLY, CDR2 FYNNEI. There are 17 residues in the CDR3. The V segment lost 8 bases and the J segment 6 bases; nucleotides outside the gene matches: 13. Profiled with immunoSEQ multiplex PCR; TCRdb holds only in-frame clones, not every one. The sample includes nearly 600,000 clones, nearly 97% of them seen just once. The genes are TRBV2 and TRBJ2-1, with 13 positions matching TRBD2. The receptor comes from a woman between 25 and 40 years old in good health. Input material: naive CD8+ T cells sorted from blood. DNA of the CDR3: TGTGCCAGCCTCAGGACTAGCGGGAGCCATTGGGGCAATGAGCAGTTCTTC. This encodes CASLRTSGSHWGNEQFF.